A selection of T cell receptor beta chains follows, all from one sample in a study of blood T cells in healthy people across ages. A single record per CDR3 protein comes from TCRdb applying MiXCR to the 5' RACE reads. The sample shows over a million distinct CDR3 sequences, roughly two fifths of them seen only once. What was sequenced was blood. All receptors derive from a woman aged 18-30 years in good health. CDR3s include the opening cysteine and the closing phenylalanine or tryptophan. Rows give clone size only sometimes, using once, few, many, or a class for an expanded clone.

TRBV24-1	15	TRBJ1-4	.	CATSVAAPWGEKLFF
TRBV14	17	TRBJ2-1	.	CASSPSGLVYYYNEQFF
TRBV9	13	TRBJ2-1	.	CASSVRGNNEQFF
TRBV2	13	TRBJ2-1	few	CASSKQGGAEQFF
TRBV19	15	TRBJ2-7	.	CASSYPGQGLYEQYF
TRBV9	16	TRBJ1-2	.	CASSVEVGRQGEGYTF
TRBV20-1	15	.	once	CSARLTASGRDEQYF
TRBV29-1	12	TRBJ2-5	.	CSVKLLQKTQYF
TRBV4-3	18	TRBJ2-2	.	CASSQDITSGGAVGELFF
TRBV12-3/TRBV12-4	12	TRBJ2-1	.	CASSLVAYGQFF
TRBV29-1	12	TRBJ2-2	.	CSARGYTGELFF
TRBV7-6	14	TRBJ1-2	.	CASSSLTGGFGYTF
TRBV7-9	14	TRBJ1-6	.	CASRGVGLRSPLHF
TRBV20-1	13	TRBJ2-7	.	CSALARASYEQYF
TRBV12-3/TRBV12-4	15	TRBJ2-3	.	CASSFSSLRADTQYF
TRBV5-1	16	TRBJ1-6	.	CASSLGQVVRTSPLHF
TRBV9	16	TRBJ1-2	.	CASSVARGTLNYGYTF
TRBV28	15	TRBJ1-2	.	CASVSASGTNYGYTF
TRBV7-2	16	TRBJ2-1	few	CASSLGALAGKNEQFF
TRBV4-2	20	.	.	CASSQDRAGTSGFGRETQYF
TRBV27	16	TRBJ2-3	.	CASSFASVGRADTQYF